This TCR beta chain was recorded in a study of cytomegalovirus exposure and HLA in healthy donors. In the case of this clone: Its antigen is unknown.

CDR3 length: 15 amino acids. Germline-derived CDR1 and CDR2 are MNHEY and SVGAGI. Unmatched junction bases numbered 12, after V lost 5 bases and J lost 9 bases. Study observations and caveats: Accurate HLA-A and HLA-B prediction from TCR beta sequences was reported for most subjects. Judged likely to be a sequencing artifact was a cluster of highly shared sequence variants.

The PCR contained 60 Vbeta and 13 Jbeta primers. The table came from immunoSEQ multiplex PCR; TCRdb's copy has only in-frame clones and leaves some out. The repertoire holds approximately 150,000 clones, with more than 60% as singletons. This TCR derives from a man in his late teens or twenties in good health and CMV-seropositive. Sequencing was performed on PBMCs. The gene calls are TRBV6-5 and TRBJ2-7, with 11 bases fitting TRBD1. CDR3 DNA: TGTGCCAGCAGTGCGGACTTCGGACAGGGGGCGCGGCAGTACTTC. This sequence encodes CASSADFGQGARQYF.